This entry is about one T cell receptor beta chain. What it binds is not known. These data are taken from a study of OX40 agonist ivuxolimab in advanced cancers. Broader study findings: Clonal expansion was among the lowest in partial responders at 0.1-3.0 mg/kg, especially CD8+. Relative to CD4+ cells, CD8+ T cells on average had more expanded clones.

The assay was immunoSEQ multiplex PCR, and TCRdb's table has in-frame clones only and misses some. The repertoire holds roughly 74,000 clones, around 94% seen once, with 20% in the top ten. The CDR3 sequence is 14 residues long. Germline CDR1 and CDR2: SGDLS and YYNGEE. Trimming took 4 bases from V and 6 from J; bases not matched to a gene: 9. This TCR was recovered from an adult with an advanced solid tumor such as melanoma, head and neck, liver or kidney cancer. This specimen consisted of CD4+ or CD8+ T cells sorted from blood, obtained in a trial of the OX40 agonist ivuxolimab. The chain links TRBV9 to TRBJ2-7; 8 nucleotides align to TRBD1. The CDR3 sequence: CASSPFPQGVEQYF. CDR3 DNA sequence: TGTGCCAGCAGCCCTTTCCCACAGGGGGTCGAGCAGTACTTC.